The rows below give T cell receptor beta chains drawn from one sample of a study of blood T cell repertoires in COVID-19. The table came from immunoSEQ multiplex PCR; TCRdb's copy has only in-frame clones and leaves some out. The profile shows approximately 210,000 clones, 94% of them singletons. The sequenced sample was peripheral blood. The receptors were sampled from a young man with COVID-19, enrolled during active disease. Both conserved end residues are part of each CDR3. Each record gives: CDR3 DNA, CDR3 protein, D gene, J gene, clone size, V gene. A D gene is named only where the DNA matches it firmly. The size entry is marked missing in some rows and otherwise reads once, few, many or a size class.

TGTGCCAGTAGCCACCGTAGCGGGGCTTCTAGCACAGATACGCAGTATTTT	CASSHRSGASSTDTQYF	TRBD2	TRBJ2-3	once	TRBV19
TGTGCCAGCTCACCCAAACAGGGAAGCTCCTACGAGCAGTACTTC	CASSPKQGSSYEQYF	-	TRBJ2-7	-	TRBV18
TGTGCCAGCTCACCGGGAGAGGAACAGCCCCAGCATTTT	CASSPGEEQPQHF	-	TRBJ1-5	-	TRBV18
TGCGCCAGCAGCTTGCTCGGGGAGCTGTTTTTT	CASSLLGELFF	-	TRBJ2-2	once	TRBV5-1
TGTGCCAGTAGAGGGGTAGCGGTCCATTACAATGAGCAGTTCTTC	CASRGVAVHYNEQFF	-	TRBJ2-1	-	TRBV19
TGTGCCAGTAGTACGACACGGCAGGGATTCTATAATTCACCCCTCCACTTT	CASSTTRQGFYNSPLHF	-	TRBJ1-6	-	TRBV19
TGTGCCAGCAGTGAACAGTACGGAGGCAGGGGGATAGATACGCAGTATTTT	CASSEQYGGRGIDTQYF	TRBD1	TRBJ2-3	-	TRBV2
TGTGCCAGCAGTTACTCGAATCAGCAGCCCCAGCATTTT	CASSYSNQQPQHF	-	TRBJ1-5	-	TRBV6-5
TGTGCCAGCAGCTTAGTCCCTCGAGGCACAGATACGCAGTATTTT	CASSLVPRGTDTQYF	-	TRBJ2-3	-	TRBV7-9
TGTGCCAGCAGCCAAGATTTCCATACAGACTATGGCTACACCTTC	CASSQDFHTDYGYTF	-	TRBJ1-2	-	TRBV14
TGTGCCAGCAGCCAAAAGGGTGGCAGGGATCATTATGGCTACACCTTC	CASSQKGGRDHYGYTF	-	TRBJ1-2	-	TRBV3-1/TRBV3-2
TGTGCCAGTGTAAATGGAAAGGGGGGCTACACCTTC	CASVNGKGGYTF	-	TRBJ1-2	-	TRBV19